This T cell receptor beta chain was identified during a study of blood T cell repertoires in COVID-19 (dated by TCRdb to 2019 to 2021). General notes on the study: Samples covering the acute and convalescent phases of COVID-19 were provided by collaborators in the United States, Italy and Spain. The material from the prospective study consisted of cDNA or gDNA derived from T cells, B-cell-depleted T cells, or PBMCs. Subjects who had been exposed to COVID-19, were actively infected with it, or had recovered from it provided the deeply sampled blood TCRbeta repertoires that made up the dataset. The repertoires were released in a freely available public database meant as a resource for research on the immune response to SARS-CoV-2. The samples were drawn from two sources: the first 160 participants of the ongoing ImmuneRACE study, and 1,000 to 1,500 subjects contributed by 6 global collaborators. A de-identified subject ID, COVID-19 status, age in years and sex were almost always included in the sample metadata. Where available, HLA class I and class II types were obtained from metadata supplied by the sample provider rather than from assay-based typing.

This clone was seen a handful of times. The antigen it recognizes is unknown. Per-base qualities were not stored, and no clone one base away is much larger. Enrolling through a virtual design, the prospective study's participants ranged in age from roughly 18 to 89 years and lived across around 25 United States geographic areas. Cohort assignment in the prospective study relied on participant-reported clinical history from a screening survey and a study questionnaire. ImmuneRACE Cohort 3 recovered participants were defined by two consecutive negative NP/OP PCR tests, healthcare professional clearance, or symptom resolution. Each participant in the prospective study had whole blood, serum and a nasopharyngeal or oropharyngeal swab collected by mobile phlebotomists. Additional blood draws and questionnaires over an approximately two-month period could optionally be provided by prospective study participants. Prospective study blood samples were shipped either frozen or at room temperature before DNA extraction.

TCRbeta CDR3 regions were amplified from genomic DNA using the immunoSEQ Assay, a bias-controlled multiplex PCR. The authors processed their data as follows. Nucleated cell counts per sample were estimated from amplification of reference gene primers within the assay. To quantify the absolute abundance of each unique TCRbeta CDR3 rearrangement, sequence reads were collapsed and filtered. For each sample, productive Simpson clonality was calculated as the square root of Simpson's diversity index across productive rearrangements. Entries here come from immuneACCESS through TCRdb and include only in-frame sequences with V and J called. Some clones fail to appear in such tables; in the studies checked, an unresolved V gene covers under half of the shortfall, and the cause of the remainder is unknown. That table furnishes V, J and clone size, whereas the DNA furnished D and trimming. The sample contains 300,000 to 350,000 clones, about 87% of them found a single time. The top ten clonotypes cover 8% to 9% of the sample.

V lost 5 bases and J lost 2 bases; the stretch between them is 10 bases long. According to the germline V gene (reference sequence), CDR1 reads MNHEY and CDR2 reads SMNVEV. Including cysteine and phenylalanine, the CDR3 has 13 amino acids. CDR3 DNA only is kept here, 39 bases in frame from base 1. What the study reported, not specific to this receptor: How much clinical and demographic metadata was included differed by source and by participant, and the metadata was provided uncurated.

The TCR was taken from a woman aged 18-35 years who had recovered from COVID-19. The sample was PBMCs or T cells enriched from blood (not recorded which). The sequence links TRBV27 to TRBJ2-7, and possibly TRBD1, on 6 matching bases. In nucleotides, the sequence is TGTGCCAGCAGTAGGACAGCCCCCTACGAGCAGTACTTC. This is translated as CASSRTAPYEQYF.